This T cell receptor beta chain stems from a study of cytomegalovirus exposure and HLA in healthy donors. As to this clone: What it recognizes is unknown.

Primers included in the PCR were 60 Vbeta and 13 Jbeta primers. Using immunoSEQ multiplex PCR, the repertoire was profiled, and TCRdb retains in-frame clones only, with some absent. Seen here are 100,000 to 120,000 clones, around 73% observed once, and the top ten hold 5.4%. J gave up 4 bases and V 5 bases, and 6 bases lay outside the gene matches. CDR3 length: 15 residues. Germline CDR1 reads SQVTM; CDR2 reads ANQGSEA. Notes on the study in general: In vitro assays verified that three CMV-associated chains recognized CMV antigens specifically.

The chain links TRBV29-1 to TRBJ2-6, with 9 bases fitting TRBD1. Specimen: PBMCs. This clonotype was sampled from a woman in her 30s in good health and CMV-seropositive. In DNA form, the CDR3 reads TGCAGCGTTCCAAGGGACAGGGACGGGGCCAACGTCCTGACTTTC. This codes for CSVPRDRDGANVLTF.